The 5 T cell receptor beta chains below come from one sample, sequenced in a study of cytotoxic CD8 clonotypes in ibrutinib-treated CLL. Some clones are missing from TCRdb's copy, which holds only in-frame ones; the method was immunoSEQ multiplex PCR. The table includes over 100,000 clones, under 70% detected once. The input for sequencing was PBMCs, taken after 24 months of ibrutinib treatment. Receptors originate from a human donor with chronic lymphocytic leukemia.

The chain carries TRBV2 and TRBJ2-3; D remains unclear. The CDR3 spans 16 residues. V lost 6 bases, J lost 1 base, and 17 bases lay in between. CDR1 is SNHLY and CDR2 is FYNNEI in the germline V gene. CDR3: CASSEFGSSGTDTQYF. CDR3 nucleotide sequence: TGTGCCAGCAGCGAATTTGGAAGTTCGGGCACAGATACGCAGTATTTT.

The V call is TRBV28, the J call TRBJ2-7, with 8 bases fitting TRBD2. The CDR3 totals 14 residues. V dropped 8 bases and J dropped 4; count of bases not matched to a gene: 10. The V gene's germline CDR1 is MDHEN and CDR2 SYDVKM. CDR3 in amino acids: CASSKAGVSYEQYF. CDR3 bases: TGTGCCAGCTCTAAAGCGGGGGTCTCGTACGAGCAGTACTTC.

V is TRBV7-2 and J is TRBJ1-5, with D possibly matching TRBD1 (6 bases). V lost 4 bases and J lost 2, with 9 bases in between. The CDR3 length is 14 residues. CDR1 and CDR2 from the germline V gene are SGHTA and FQGNSA. The CDR3 loop is CASSYREGNQPQHF. The CDR3 DNA sequence: TGTGCCAGCAGCTACAGGGAAGGCAATCAGCCCCAGCATTTT.

The chain recombines TRBV6-5 with TRBJ2-3; D call uncertain. The CDR3 spans 14 residues. The ends were cut back, 5 bases at V and 1 base at J, with 10 bases in the middle. The germline CDR1 and CDR2 sequences are MNHEY and SVGAGI. The CDR3 is CASSDQEGTDTQYF. CDR3 nucleotides: TGTGCCAGCAGTGACCAAGAGGGCACAGATACGCAGTATTTT.

This clone was seen a handful of times. This chain joins TRBV2 and TRBJ2-2; weak D call: TRBD1 (5 bases). CDR3 length: 15 amino acids. Germline CDR1 SNHLY, CDR2 FYNNEI. The V and J ends lost 6 bases and 6 bases respectively, with 17 bases between them. Written as DNA, the CDR3 is TGTGCCAGCAGAATCGAACCTCAGGGCCCCGGGGAGCTGTTTTTT. Residues: CASRIEPQGPGELFF.